This T cell receptor beta chain is drawn from a study of blood T cell repertoires in COVID-19. Study-wide context: From T cells, B-cell-depleted T cells, or PBMCs came the material, which was cDNA or gDNA.

The ends lost 7 bases at V and 9 bases at J; junction bases unmatched: 13. This CDR3 region has 15 residues. CDR1 and CDR2 from the germline V gene are SGHTA and FQGNSA. The assay was immunoSEQ multiplex PCR, and TCRdb's table has in-frame clones only and misses some. The repertoire consists of roughly 150,000 clones, with over 85% occurring once and the leading ten covering just under 2%. The V and J genes are TRBV7-2 and TRBJ2-1, with 9 bases identical to TRBD1. Input material: peripheral blood. The origin of this receptor is a woman aged 55-75 years with COVID-19, enrolled during active disease. This CDR3 is CASTNPGQGLGEQFF. The CDR3, as DNA: TGTGCCAGCACAAACCCGGGACAGGGTTTAGGTGAGCAGTTCTTC.